What follows is one T cell receptor beta chain and its context. This clonotype was seen at least ten times. Its target antigen remains unknown. Per-nucleotide qualities are absent, and no much larger clonotype sits a single base away. From its cysteine to its phenylalanine, the CDR3 spans 13 amino acids. Of the read, only the CDR3 DNA is kept; its 39 bases are in frame from base 1. A distance of 12 bases separates the germline ends of V and J, which lose 6 bases and 4 bases respectively. The entry originates in a study of response to subunit inactivated influenza vaccine (dated by TCRdb to 2016 to 2019). About the investigation overall: Deep quantitative T cell receptor repertoire profiling was used in the study to track responses to a trivalent subunit inactivated influenza vaccine. Broader findings and caveats from the paper: According to the authors, only a limited number of new T cells may be recruited by each seasonal influenza vaccination.

Library method: RT-PCR. Instrument on record: Illumina HiSeq 2500. Using fastp at Q25 and MiXCR, TCRdb reprocessed the public reads and kept productive beta chains. Each CDR3 protein appears once, grouped with its most common genes and DNA. The sample contains more than 200,000 distinct CDR3 sequences, 12% of them found a single time. 7.8% of the sample is held by the ten biggest clonotypes. Here the chain combines TRBV12-3 or TRBV12-4 and TRBJ1-1, with no reliable assignment of the D segment. Material: non-naive T cells sorted from PBMCs, obtained less than 15 days before vaccination. In the paper's terms, the cell subset or site label means: memory T cell fraction. This clonotype originated in a man aged 45 to 65 who received an inactivated influenza vaccine. Donor details come from another sample of the same person, matched by shared clones. The DNA sequence is given as TGTGCCAGCAGATTGGACGGTCCCACTGAAGCTTTCTTT. The encoded protein is CASRLDGPTEAFF.